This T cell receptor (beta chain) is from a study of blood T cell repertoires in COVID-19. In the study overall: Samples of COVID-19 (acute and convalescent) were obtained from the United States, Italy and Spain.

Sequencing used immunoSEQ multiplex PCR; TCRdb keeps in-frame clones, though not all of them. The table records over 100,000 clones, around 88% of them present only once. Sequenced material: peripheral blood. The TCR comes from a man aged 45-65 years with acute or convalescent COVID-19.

The CDR3 sequence: CASTLSGNYGYTF. In nucleotides, the CDR3 is TGTGCCAGCACCCTGAGCGGGAACTATGGCTACACCTTC. The chain couples TRBV12-3 or TRBV12-4 to TRBJ1-2, with D uncertain. This CDR3 spans 13 amino acids. With 7 bases removed from V and 2 bases from J, the gap between germline ends came to 11 bases.